This T cell receptor (beta chain) came from a study of regulatory T cells in long-lasting Graves disease. Findings and caveats of the study: Lower TCR diversity was seen in persistent Graves' patients than in newly diagnosed ones. Thyroid tissue was not studied; only peripheral blood was. Newly diagnosed disease favored TRBV20-1 and TRBJ2-1 over persistent disease.

The CDR3 length is 14 residues. V was trimmed by 6 bases and J by 3 bases, leaving 14 bases between them. CDR3 regions were amplified by Arm-PCR using iRepertoire HTBI primers to build TCR beta libraries. Authors' processing steps: Samples collectively showed some 65 TRBV and around 15 TRBJ segments. TCRdb processed the multiplex PCR reads anew with MiXCR; each CDR3 protein has one entry. The V and J calls and clone size are TCRdb's, not the authors'. This table holds almost 350,000 distinct CDR3 sequences, roughly a fifth found once. Documented time point: persistent/refractory GD, antithyroid drugs over 5 years with positive TRAb. Researchers made the TCR library from RNA that was extracted from PBMCs. With respect to this clonotype: Antigen specificity is unknown.

The source is a female donor with Graves disease. The chain has TRBV12-3 or TRBV12-4 and TRBJ1-2; D gene uncertain. The starting material was peripheral blood mononuclear cells (PBMCs), obtained when the disease was refractory, from a patient treated with antithyroid drugs. The CDR3 coding sequence is TGTGCCAGCAGCTCCTACAGAAATTACTATGGCTACACCTTC. Encoded protein: CASSSYRNYYGYTF.